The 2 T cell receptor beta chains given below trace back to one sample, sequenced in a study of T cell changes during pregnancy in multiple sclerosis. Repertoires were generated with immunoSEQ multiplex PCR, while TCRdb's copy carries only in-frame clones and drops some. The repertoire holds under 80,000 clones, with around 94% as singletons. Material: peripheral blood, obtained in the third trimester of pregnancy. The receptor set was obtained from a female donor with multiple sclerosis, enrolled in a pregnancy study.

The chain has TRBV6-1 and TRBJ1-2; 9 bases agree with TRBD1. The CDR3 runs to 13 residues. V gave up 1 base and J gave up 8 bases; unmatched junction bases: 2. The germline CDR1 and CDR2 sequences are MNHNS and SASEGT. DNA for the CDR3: TGTGCCAGCAGTGAAGGGACAGGGGTGGGCTACACCTTC. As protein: CASSEGTGVGYTF.

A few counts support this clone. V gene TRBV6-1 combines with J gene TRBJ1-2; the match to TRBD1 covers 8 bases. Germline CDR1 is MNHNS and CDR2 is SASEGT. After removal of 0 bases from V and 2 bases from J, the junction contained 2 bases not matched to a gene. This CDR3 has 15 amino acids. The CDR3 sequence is CASSEARTGNYGYTF. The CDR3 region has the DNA TGTGCCAGCAGTGAAGCGCGGACAGGGAACTATGGCTACACCTTC.